The rows below give T cell receptor beta chains drawn from one sample of a study of early stage breast cancer tumors. Libraries were prepared by immunoSEQ multiplex PCR; TCRdb keeps only in-frame clonotypes and omits some of them. Found here are 25,000 to 30,000 clones, 65% to 75% of them singletons; the top ten hold approximately 35%. The sequenced material came from blood. The receptors originated from a person aged 45 to 59 with breast cancer. The CDR3 runs from the conserved cysteine through the conserved F or W. D genes are given only for firm matches. Not all rows give a size; the values are once, few, many and, for expanded clones, a class.

NA	TRBV7-9	TRBJ2-7	NA	TGTGCCAGCAGCTCGGCTTGGAACTACGAGCAGTACTTC	CASSSAWNYEQYF
once	TRBV29-1	TRBJ1-2	NA	TGCAGCGTCTTGACAGACAACTATGGCTACACCTTC	CSVLTDNYGYTF
NA	TRBV29-1	TRBJ2-1	NA	TGCAGCGTTGTACTCGTCGACTCCTACAATGAGCAGTTCTTC	CSVVLVDSYNEQFF
NA	TRBV11-3	TRBJ2-1	TRBD2	TGTGCCAGCAGCATAGGTGGGCTAGCGGAATACAATGAGCAGTTCTTC	CASSIGGLAEYNEQFF
NA	TRBV19	TRBJ1-2	NA	TGTGCCAGTAGTACTAAGGGCACGAAAGGCTACACCTTC	CASSTKGTKGYTF
NA	TRBV7-9	TRBJ2-5	TRBD2	TGTGCCAGCAGCCCAAGGGGCGGGAGGGAGACCCAGTACTTC	CASSPRGGRETQYF
NA	TRBV7-9	TRBJ2-1	TRBD2	TGTGCCAGCAGCTTAGGGGGAGGGTCCAATGAGCAGTTCTTC	CASSLGGGSNEQFF
medium-sized	TRBV27	TRBJ1-2	NA	TGTGCCAGCAGTATGACGACAGCTAACTATGGCTACACCTTC	CASSMTTANYGYTF
NA	TRBV7-7	TRBJ2-3	NA	TGTGCTAGCAGCTTAGGGCAGCTTAACACAGATACGCAGTATTTT	CASSLGQLNTDTQYF
NA	TRBV27	TRBJ1-1	NA	TGTGCCAGCAGTTCTTCCCTCCAAGACACTGAAGCTTTCTTT	CASSSSLQDTEAFF
once	TRBV5-4	TRBJ2-3	TRBD1	TGTGCCAGCAGCTCGGGACAGGGAGGGACAGATACGCAGTATTTT	CASSSGQGGTDTQYF
NA	TRBV7-3	TRBJ1-1	NA	TGTGCCAGCAGCTTAGGGGGTCCTGAAGCTTTCTTT	CASSLGGPEAFF
NA	TRBV25-1	TRBJ2-5	TRBD1	TGTGCCAGCAGTGACCCGACAGGGCCCCAAGAGACCCAGTACTTC	CASSDPTGPQETQYF
NA	TRBV9	TRBJ2-5	NA	TGTGCCAGCAGCGTAGCTGAAGGAGAGACCCAGTACTTC	CASSVAEGETQYF
NA	TRBV6-5	TRBJ1-3	NA	TGTGCCAGCTGGAGCTCTGGAAACACCATATATTTT	CASWSSGNTIYF
few	TRBV7-9	TRBJ2-1	TRBD1	TGTGCCAGCAGCTTAAGGGACAGCCCTTACAATGAGCAGTTCTTC	CASSLRDSPYNEQFF
NA	TRBV10-3	TRBJ2-1	TRBD2	TGTGCCGCACGGGCTAGCGGCGATCAATCCTACAATGAGCAGTTCTTC	CAARASGDQSYNEQFF
NA	TRBV11-2	TRBJ2-5	NA	TGTGCCAGCAGCTTAGGACTGAAGCTTGTTCAAGAGACCCAGTACTTC	CASSLGLKLVQETQYF
once	TRBV30	TRBJ2-5	TRBD2	TGTGCCTGGAGTCGTGGACTAGCGGGAGGGCTGGAGACCCAGTACTTC	CAWSRGLAGGLETQYF
NA	TRBV6-5	TRBJ2-7	NA	TGTGCCAGCAGCGATAGCTCCTACGAGCAGTACTTC	CASSDSSYEQYF
NA	TRBV27	TRBJ2-2	NA	TGTGCCAGCAGTTTAACCGCGAACACCGGGGAGCTGTTTTTT	CASSLTANTGELFF
NA	TRBV6-6	TRBJ2-7	NA	TGTGCCAGCAGTTACCGGACGAGCTCCTACGAGCAGTACTTC	CASSYRTSSYEQYF
few	TRBV7-9	TRBJ1-4	NA	TGTGCCAGCAGCTTAGATGGGAGTTCAACTAATGAAAAACTGTTTTTT	CASSLDGSSTNEKLFF
NA	TRBV18	TRBJ2-4	NA	TGTGCCAGCTCACCAGTGTCCAACCTGGGGGCCAAAAACATTCAGTACTTC	CASSPVSNLGAKNIQYF
few	TRBV7-9	TRBJ1-3	TRBD1	TGTGCCAGCAGCTTATCGACAGGGGCGAGAGGAAACACCATATATTTT	CASSLSTGARGNTIYF
NA	TRBV6-6	TRBJ2-7	NA	TGTGCCAGCACTGAAAGGGCCTTCTACGAGCAGTACTTC	CASTERAFYEQYF
NA	TRBV5-6	TRBJ2-1	TRBD2	TGTGCCAGCAGCCGGGTGGCGGGGGGCACCTACAATGAGCAGTTCTTC	CASSRVAGGTYNEQFF
NA	TRBV2	TRBJ2-2	TRBD2	TGTGCCAGCAGTCAGACTAGCGGGAGGCTGAACACCGGGGAGCTGTTTTTT	CASSQTSGRLNTGELFF
NA	TRBV19	TRBJ1-3	NA	TGTGCCAGTAGTATAAATATCTCTGGAAACACCATATATTTT	CASSINISGNTIYF